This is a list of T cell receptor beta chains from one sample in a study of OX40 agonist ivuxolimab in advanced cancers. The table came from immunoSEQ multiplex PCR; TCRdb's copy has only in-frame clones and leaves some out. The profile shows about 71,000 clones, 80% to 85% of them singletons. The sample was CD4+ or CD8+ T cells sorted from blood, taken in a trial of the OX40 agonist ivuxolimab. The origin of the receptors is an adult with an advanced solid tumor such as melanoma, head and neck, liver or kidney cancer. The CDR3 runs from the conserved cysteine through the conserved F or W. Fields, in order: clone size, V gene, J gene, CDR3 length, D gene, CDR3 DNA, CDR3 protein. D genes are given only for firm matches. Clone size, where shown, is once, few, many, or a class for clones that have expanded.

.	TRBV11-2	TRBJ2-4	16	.	TGTGCCAGCAGCCCTGTCGGAGGGGGAGCCAAAAACATTCAGTACTTC	CASSPVGGGAKNIQYF
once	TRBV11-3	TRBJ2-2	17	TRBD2	TGTGCCAGCAGCCCCCCAGCTAGCGGGACGAACACCGGGGAGCTGTTTTTT	CASSPPASGTNTGELFF
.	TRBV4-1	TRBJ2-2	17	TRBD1	TGCGCCAGCAGCCTGACAGGGATAGGGTTGGGCACCGGGGAGCTGTTTTTT	CASSLTGIGLGTGELFF
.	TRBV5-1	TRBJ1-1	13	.	TGCGCCAGCAGCTTGGAGAGGGGGGCTGAAGCTTTCTTT	CASSLERGAEAFF
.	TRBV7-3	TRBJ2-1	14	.	TGTGCCAGCAGCTCGGGACTTGGCAGGAATGAGCAGTTCTTC	CASSSGLGRNEQFF
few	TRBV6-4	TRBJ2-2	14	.	TGTGCCAGCAGTGGGGGACAGAACACCGGGGAGCTGTTTTTT	CASSGGQNTGELFF
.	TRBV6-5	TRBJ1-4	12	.	TGTGCCAGCAGTTACGCGGGGGAAAAACTGTTTTTT	CASSYAGEKLFF
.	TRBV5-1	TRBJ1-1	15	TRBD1	TGCGCCAGCAGCCCGAGGACAGGGGGGAACACTGAAGCTTTCTTT	CASSPRTGGNTEAFF
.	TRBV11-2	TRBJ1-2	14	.	TGTGCCAGCAGCTTAGATTGGGGTGGTGGTGGCTACACCTTC	CASSLDWGGGGYTF
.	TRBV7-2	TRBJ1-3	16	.	TGTGCCAGCAGCTTAACACCAGGGCCCTCTGGAAACACCATATATTTT	CASSLTPGPSGNTIYF
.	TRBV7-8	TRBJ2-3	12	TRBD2	TGTGCCAGCAGTCCCGGGACTAAGGCGCAGTATTTT	CASSPGTKAQYF
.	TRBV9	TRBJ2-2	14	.	TGTGCCAGCAGCGTAGGCGGGAACACCGGGGAGCTGTTTTTT	CASSVGGNTGELFF
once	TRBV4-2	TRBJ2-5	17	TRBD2	TGTGCCAGCAGCCAAGATCAGGGGACTAGCGGGAGAGAGACCCAGTACTTC	CASSQDQGTSGRETQYF
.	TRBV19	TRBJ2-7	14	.	TGTGCCAGCCGTCTGCAAGTGGGCTCCTACGAGCAGTACTTC	CASRLQVGSYEQYF
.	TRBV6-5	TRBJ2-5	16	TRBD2	TGTGCCAGCAGTTACCAGACTAGCGGGACTTTGGGGACCCAGTACTTC	CASSYQTSGTLGTQYF
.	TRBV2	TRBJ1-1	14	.	TGTGCCAGCGGTCAACAGGGAGTTAGCACTGAAGCTTTCTTT	CASGQQGVSTEAFF
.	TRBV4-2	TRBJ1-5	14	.	TGTGCCAGCAGCCAAGAATCAGGAAATCAGCCCCAGCATTTT	CASSQESGNQPQHF
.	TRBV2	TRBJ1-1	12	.	TGTGCCAGCATGCGGGGCCTCACTGAAGCTTTCTTT	CASMRGLTEAFF
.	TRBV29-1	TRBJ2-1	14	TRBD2	TGCAGCGTTGAAATTCTAGCGGGATACAATGAGCAGTTCTTC	CSVEILAGYNEQFF
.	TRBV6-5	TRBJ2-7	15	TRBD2	TGTGCCAGCAGTTACGGGGGACTAGAATTCTCCGAGCAGTACTTC	CASSYGGLEFSEQYF
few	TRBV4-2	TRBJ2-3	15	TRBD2	TGTGCCAGCAGCCGGATAGCGGGGGCTACAGATACGCAGTATTTT	CASSRIAGATDTQYF
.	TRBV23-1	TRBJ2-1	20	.	TGCGCCAGCAGATTTAGACACGCGGATCCCGTACGGGTACACGGCAATGAGCAGTTCTTC	CASRFRHADPVRVHGNEQFF
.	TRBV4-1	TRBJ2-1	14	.	TGCGCCAGCAGCCAAAGGACAGATCACAATGAGCAGTTCTTC	CASSQRTDHNEQFF
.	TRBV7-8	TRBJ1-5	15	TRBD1	TGTGCCAGCAGACGGGACAGGTGGGCCAATCAGCCCCAGCATTTT	CASRRDRWANQPQHF
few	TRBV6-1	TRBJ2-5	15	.	TGTGCCAGCAGTGACGCCAGGGCCCTCCAAGAGACCCAGTACTTC	CASSDARALQETQYF
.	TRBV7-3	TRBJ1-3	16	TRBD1	TGTGCCAGCAGCCCCGGGACAGCCAACTCTGGAAACACCATATATTTT	CASSPGTANSGNTIYF
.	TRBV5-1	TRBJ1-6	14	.	TGCGCCAGCAGCTTGGGCACCGGGGGATCACCCCTCCACTTT	CASSLGTGGSPLHF
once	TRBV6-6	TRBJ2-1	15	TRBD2	TGTGCCAGCAGTTACGGTACTAGCGGGAGCAATGAGCAGTTCTTC	CASSYGTSGSNEQFF
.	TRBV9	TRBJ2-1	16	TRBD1	TGTGCCAGCAGCTTCTCGACAGGGGGATCCTACAATGAGCAGTTCTTC	CASSFSTGGSYNEQFF
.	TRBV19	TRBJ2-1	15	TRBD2	TGTGCCAGTAGTATAGCGGGAGGAGCGAACAATGAGCAGTTCTTC	CASSIAGGANNEQFF
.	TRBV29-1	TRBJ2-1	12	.	TGCAGCGTCCAGGACACTGGCAATGAGCAGTTCTTC	CSVQDTGNEQFF
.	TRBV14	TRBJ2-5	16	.	TGTGCCAGCAGCGTTAGGCGGTCCCCCTTCGGGGAGACCCAGTACTTC	CASSVRRSPFGETQYF
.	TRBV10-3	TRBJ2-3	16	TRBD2	TGTGCCATCAGTCGGACTAGCGGGGGGGTCACAGATACGCAGTATTTT	CAISRTSGGVTDTQYF
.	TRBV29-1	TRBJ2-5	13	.	TGCAGCGTGAACGGACAGCCCCAAGAGACCCAGTACTTC	CSVNGQPQETQYF
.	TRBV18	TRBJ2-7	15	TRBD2	TGTGCCAGCTCCTTTAGCGGGAGGGCCGTTTACGAGCAGTACTTC	CASSFSGRAVYEQYF
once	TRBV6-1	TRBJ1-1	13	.	TGTGCCACCGAACGGGGAGGGGTGACTGAAGCTTTCTTT	CATERGGVTEAFF
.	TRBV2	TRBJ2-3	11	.	TGTGCCACGAGCTACACAGATACGCAGTATTTT	CATSYTDTQYF
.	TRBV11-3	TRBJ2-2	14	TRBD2	TGTGCCAGCACGACCGGGGGGGCCACCGGGGAGCTGTTTTTT	CASTTGGATGELFF
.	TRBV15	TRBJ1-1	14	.	TGTGCCACCAGCAGACTACCCTTGAACACTGAAGCTTTCTTT	CATSRLPLNTEAFF
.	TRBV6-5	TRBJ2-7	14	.	TGTGCCAGCAGTTACCGGAACAGCTTAATCGGGCAGTACTTC	CASSYRNSLIGQYF
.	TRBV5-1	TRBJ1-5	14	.	TGCGCCAGCAGCTTGGGCGAGGGTCGGCAGCCCCAGCATTTT	CASSLGEGRQPQHF
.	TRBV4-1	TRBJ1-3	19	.	TGCGCCAGCAGCCAGGCGGGAGGGCGGCGGCGCAGCTCTGGAAACACCATATATTTT	CASSQAGGRRRSSGNTIYF
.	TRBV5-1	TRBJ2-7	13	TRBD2	TGCGCCAGCAGGACGGAGCGGGACTACGAGCAGTACTTC	CASRTERDYEQYF
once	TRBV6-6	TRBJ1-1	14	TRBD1	TGTGCCAGCAGGGGACAGCTTATGAACACTGAAGCTTTCTTT	CASRGQLMNTEAFF
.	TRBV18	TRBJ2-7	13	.	TGTGCCAGCTCACCATTGGGGGGATACGAGCAGTACTTC	CASSPLGGYEQYF
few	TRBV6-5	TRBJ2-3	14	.	TGTGCCAGCACCGGGACTGGAGGTACAGATACGCAGTATTTT	CASTGTGGTDTQYF
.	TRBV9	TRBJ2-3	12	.	TGTGCCAGCAGCGGGTCCTGGGATACGCAGTATTTT	CASSGSWDTQYF
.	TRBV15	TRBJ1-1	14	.	TGTGCCACCAGCAGAGGACAGGACATAATTGAAGCTTTCTTT	CATSRGQDIIEAFF
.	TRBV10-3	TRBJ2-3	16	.	TGTGCCATCAGTGAGTCATCGGGCTTTAGCACAGATACGCAGTATTTT	CAISESSGFSTDTQYF
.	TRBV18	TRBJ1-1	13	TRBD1	TGTGCCACCACCCGGGACAGGGCCACTGAAGCTTTCTTT	CATTRDRATEAFF
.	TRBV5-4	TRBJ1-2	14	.	TGTGCCAGCAGTCGGGGGACGGTACACTATGGCTACACCTTC	CASSRGTVHYGYTF
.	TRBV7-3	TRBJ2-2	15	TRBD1	TGTGCCAGCAGCCAGAGACAGGGGGCCACCGGGGAGCTGTTTTTT	CASSQRQGATGELFF
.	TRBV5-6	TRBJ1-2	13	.	TGTGCCAGCAGCGCCCAGGGAGACTATGGCTACACCTTC	CASSAQGDYGYTF